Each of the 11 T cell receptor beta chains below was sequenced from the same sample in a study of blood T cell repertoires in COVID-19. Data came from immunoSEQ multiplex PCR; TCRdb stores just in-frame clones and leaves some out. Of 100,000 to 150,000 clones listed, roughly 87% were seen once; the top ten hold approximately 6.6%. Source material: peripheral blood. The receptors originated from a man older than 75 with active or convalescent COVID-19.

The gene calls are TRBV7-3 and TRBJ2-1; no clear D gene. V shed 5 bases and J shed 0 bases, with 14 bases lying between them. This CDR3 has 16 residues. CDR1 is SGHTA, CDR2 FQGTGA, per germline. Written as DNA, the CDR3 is TGTGCCAGCAGCCCCCGCCCGGTGAGCTCCTACAATGAGCAGTTCTTC. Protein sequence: CASSPRPVSSYNEQFF.

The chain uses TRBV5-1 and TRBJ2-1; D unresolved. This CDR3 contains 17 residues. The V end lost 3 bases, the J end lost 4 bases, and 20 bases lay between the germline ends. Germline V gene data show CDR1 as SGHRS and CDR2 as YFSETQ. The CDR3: CASSSRRVPDVYNEQFF. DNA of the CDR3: TGCGCCAGCAGCTCACGCCGGGTCCCAGACGTTTACAATGAGCAGTTCTTC.

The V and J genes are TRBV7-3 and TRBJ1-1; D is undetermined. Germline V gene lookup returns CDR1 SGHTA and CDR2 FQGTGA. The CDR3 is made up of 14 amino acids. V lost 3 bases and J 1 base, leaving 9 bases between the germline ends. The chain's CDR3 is CASSLEGENTEAFF. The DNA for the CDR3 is TGTGCCAGCAGCTTGGAGGGAGAGAACACTGAAGCTTTCTTT.

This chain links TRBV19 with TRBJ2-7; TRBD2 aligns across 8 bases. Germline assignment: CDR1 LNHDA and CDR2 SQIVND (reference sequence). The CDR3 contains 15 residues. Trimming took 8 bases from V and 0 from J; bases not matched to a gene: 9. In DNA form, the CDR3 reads TGTGCCAGTCGGCTAGCGGGTTCGAGCTCCTACGAGCAGTACTTC. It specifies CASRLAGSSSYEQYF.

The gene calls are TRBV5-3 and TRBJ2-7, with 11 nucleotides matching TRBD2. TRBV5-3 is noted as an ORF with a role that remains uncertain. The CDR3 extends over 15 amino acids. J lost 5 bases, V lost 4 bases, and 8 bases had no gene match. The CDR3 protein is CARSRSGRAGHEQYF. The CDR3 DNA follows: TGTGCCAGAAGCCGTAGCGGGAGGGCAGGCCACGAGCAGTACTTC.

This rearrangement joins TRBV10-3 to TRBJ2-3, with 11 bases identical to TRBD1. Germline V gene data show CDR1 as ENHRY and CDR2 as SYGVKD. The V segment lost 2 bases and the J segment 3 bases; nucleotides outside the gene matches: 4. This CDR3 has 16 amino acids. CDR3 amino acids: CAISEPDRGLTDTQYF. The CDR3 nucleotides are TGTGCCATCAGTGAGCCGGACAGGGGGCTGACAGATACGCAGTATTTT.

The CDR3 DNA reads TGTGCCAGCAGCGTAGTAGGGGGAGACTACAATGAGCAGTTCTTC. Encoded protein: CASSVVGGDYNEQFF. V and J are TRBV9 and TRBJ2-1; D perhaps matches TRBD1 (6 bases). This CDR3 comprises 15 residues. V dropped 0 bases and J dropped 3 bases, with 10 bases sitting between them. Germline-derived CDR1 and CDR2 are SGDLS and YYNGEE.

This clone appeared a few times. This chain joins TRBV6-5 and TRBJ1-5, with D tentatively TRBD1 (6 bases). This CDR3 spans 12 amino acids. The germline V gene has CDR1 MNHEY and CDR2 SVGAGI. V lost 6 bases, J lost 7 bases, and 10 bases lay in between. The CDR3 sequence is CASSRGGQPQHF. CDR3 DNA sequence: TGTGCCAGCAGCAGGGGAGGGCAGCCCCAGCATTTT.

The CDR3 DNA reads as TGTGCCAGCAGCATTACAGGGGGCTTAAGCTCCTACGAGCAGTACTTC. Protein product: CASSITGGLSSYEQYF. V usage is TRBV7-2 and J usage is TRBJ2-7; TRBD1 matches at 9 bases. CDR1 and CDR2 (germline): SGHTA, FQGNSA. J lost 0 bases, V lost 5 bases, and 8 bases had no gene match. This CDR3 has 16 residues.

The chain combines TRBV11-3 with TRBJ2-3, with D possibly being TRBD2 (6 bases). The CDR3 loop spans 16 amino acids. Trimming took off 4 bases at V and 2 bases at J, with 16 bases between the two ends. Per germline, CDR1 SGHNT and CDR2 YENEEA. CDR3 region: CASSSGGAISTDTQYF. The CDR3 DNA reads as TGTGCCAGCAGCTCCGGAGGGGCCATTTCCACAGATACGCAGTATTTT.

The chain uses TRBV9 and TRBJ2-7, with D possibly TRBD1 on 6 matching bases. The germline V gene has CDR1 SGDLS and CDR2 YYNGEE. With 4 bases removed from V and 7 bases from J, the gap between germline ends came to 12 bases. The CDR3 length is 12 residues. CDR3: CASSPRGQEQYF. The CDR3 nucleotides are TGTGCCAGCAGCCCTAGAGGACAGGAGCAGTACTTC.